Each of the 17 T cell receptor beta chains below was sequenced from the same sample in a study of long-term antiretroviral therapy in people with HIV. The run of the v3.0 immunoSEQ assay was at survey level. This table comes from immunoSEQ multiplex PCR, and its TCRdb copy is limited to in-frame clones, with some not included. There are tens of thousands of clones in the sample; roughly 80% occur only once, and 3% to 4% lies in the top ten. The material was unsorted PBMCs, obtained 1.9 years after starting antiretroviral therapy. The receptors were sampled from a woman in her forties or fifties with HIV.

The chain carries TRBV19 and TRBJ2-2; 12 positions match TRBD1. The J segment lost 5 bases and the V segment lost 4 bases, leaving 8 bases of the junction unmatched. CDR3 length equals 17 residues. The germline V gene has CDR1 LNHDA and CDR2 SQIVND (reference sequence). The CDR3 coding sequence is TGTGCCAGTAGTACAGGGACAGGGGGCGTGAGAACCGGGGAGCTGTTTTTT. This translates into CASSTGTGGVRTGELFF.

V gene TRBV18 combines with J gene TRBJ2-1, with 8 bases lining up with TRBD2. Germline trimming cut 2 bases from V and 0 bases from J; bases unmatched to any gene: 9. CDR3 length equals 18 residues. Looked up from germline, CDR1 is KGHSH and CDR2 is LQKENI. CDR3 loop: CASSPGETGGLSYNEQFF. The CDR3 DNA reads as TGTGCCAGCTCACCAGGGGAGACGGGGGGGCTCTCCTACAATGAGCAGTTCTTC.

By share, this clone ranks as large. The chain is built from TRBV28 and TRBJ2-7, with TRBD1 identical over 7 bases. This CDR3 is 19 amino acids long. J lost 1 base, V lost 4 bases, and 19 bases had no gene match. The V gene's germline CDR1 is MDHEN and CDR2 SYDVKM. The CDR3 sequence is CASSSLVMRGLAYSYEQYF. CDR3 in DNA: TGTGCCAGCAGTTCCCTGGTAATGAGGGGGCTGGCCTATTCCTACGAGCAGTACTTC.

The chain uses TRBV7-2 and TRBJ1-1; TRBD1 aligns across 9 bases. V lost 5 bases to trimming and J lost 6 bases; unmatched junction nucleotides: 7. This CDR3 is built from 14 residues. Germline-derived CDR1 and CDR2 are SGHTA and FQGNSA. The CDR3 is CASSPSDRGAEAFF. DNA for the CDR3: TGTGCCAGCAGCCCGTCGGACAGGGGCGCTGAAGCTTTCTTT.

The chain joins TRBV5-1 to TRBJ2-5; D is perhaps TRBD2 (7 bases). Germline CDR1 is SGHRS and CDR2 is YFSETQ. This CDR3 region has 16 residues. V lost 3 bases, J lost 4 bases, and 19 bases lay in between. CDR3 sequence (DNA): TGCGCCAGCAGCTCCGACGGTACAGGGAGGGGAGAGACCCAGTACTTC. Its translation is CASSSDGTGRGETQYF.

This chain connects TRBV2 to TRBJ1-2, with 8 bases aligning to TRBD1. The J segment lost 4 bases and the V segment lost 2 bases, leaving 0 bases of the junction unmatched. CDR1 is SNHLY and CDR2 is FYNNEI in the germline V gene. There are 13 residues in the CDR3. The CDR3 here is CASSEQGAYGYTF. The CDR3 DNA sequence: TGTGCCAGCAGTGAACAGGGGGCCTATGGCTACACCTTC.

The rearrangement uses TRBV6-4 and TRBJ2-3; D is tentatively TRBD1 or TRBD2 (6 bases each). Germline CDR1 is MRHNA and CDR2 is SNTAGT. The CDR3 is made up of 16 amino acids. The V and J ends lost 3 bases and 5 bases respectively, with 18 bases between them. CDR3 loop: CASSEAGGGPRDTQYF. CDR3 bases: TGTGCCAGCAGTGAAGCCGGTGGGGGGCCGAGAGATACGCAGTATTTT.

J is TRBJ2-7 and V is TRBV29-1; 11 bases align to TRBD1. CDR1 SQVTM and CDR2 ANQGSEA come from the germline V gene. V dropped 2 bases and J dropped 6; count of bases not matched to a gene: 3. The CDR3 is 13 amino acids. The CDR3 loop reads CSVERTGGSEQYF. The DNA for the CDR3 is TGCAGCGTTGAAAGGACAGGGGGCAGCGAGCAGTACTTC.

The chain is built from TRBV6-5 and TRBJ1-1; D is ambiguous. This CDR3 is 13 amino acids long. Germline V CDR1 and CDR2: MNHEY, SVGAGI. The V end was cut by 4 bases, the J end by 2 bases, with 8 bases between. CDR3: CASSLGGNTEAFF. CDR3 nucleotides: TGTGCCAGCAGTTTGGGAGGCAACACTGAAGCTTTCTTT.

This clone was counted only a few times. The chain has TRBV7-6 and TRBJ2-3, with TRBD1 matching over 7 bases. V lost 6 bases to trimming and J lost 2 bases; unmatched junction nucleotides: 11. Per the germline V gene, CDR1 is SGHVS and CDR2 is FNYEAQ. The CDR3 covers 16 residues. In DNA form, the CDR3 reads TGTGCCAGCAGTCAGGGGGAAGGGGGATCCACAGATACGCAGTATTTT. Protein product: CASSQGEGGSTDTQYF.

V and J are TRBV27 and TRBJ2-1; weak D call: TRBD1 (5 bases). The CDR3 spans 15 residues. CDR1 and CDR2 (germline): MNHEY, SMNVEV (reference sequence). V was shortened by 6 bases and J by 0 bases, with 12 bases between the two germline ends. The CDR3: CASSVTDFSYNEQFF. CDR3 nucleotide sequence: TGTGCCAGCAGCGTGACAGATTTCTCCTACAATGAGCAGTTCTTC.

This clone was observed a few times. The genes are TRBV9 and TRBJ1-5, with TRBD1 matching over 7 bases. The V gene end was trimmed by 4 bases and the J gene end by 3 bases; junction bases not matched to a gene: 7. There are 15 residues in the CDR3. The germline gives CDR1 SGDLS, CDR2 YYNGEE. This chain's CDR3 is CASSPRDRDNQPQHF. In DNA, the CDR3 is TGTGCCAGCAGCCCCCGGGACAGAGACAATCAGCCCCAGCATTTT.

CDR3 sequence reads: CASSSYFTSLVWYF. CDR3 nucleotide sequence: TGCGCCAGCAGCTCCTATTTTACTAGCTTAGTCTGGTATTTT. This rearrangement joins TRBV5-1 to TRBJ2-3; D is possibly TRBD2 (6 bases). Trimming took off 3 bases at V and 14 bases at J, with 22 bases between the two ends. The CDR3 is made up of 14 amino acids. Germline assignment: CDR1 SGHRS and CDR2 YFSETQ.

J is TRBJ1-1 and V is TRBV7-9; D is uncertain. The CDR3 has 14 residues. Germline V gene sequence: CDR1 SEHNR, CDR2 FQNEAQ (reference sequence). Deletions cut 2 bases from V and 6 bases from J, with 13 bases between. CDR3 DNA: TGTGCCAGCAGCTTATCCCCTCCCCTCCCTGAAGCTTTCTTT. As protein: CASSLSPPLPEAFF. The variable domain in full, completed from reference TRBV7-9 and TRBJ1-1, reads DTGVSQNPRHKITKRGQNVTFRCDPISEHNRLYWYRQTLGQGPEFLTYFQNEAQLEKSRLLSDRFSAERPKGSFSTLEIQRTEQGDSAMYLCASSLSPPLPEAFFGQGTRLTVV.

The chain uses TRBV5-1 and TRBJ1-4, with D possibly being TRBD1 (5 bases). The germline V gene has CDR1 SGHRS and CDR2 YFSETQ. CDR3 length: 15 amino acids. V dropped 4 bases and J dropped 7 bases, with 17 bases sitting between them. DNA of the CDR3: TGCGCCAGCAGCCTGCTTGGGACCGAAGGTGAAAAACTGTTTTTT. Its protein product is CASSLLGTEGEKLFF. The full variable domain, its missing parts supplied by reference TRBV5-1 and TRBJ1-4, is KAGVTQTPRYLIKTRGQQVTLSCSPISGHRSVSWYQQTPGQGLQFLFEYFSETQRNKGNFPGRFSGRQFSNSRSEMNVSTLELGDSALYLCASSLLGTEGEKLFFGSGTQLSVL.

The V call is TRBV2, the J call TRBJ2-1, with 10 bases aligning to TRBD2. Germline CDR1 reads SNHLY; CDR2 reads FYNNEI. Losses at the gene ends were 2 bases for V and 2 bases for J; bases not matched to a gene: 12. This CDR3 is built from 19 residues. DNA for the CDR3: TGTGCCAGCAGTGAATGGGCCAGCGGGGGGGCCGTCCCCTACAATGAGCAGTTCTTC. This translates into CASSEWASGGAVPYNEQFF.

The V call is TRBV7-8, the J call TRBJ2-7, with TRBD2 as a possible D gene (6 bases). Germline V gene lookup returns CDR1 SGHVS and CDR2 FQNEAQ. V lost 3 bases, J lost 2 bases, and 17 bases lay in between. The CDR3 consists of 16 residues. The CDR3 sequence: CASSFGMRGPPYEQYF. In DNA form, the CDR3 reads TGTGCCAGCAGCTTTGGAATGCGGGGTCCCCCCTACGAGCAGTACTTC.